This TCR beta chain was recorded in a study of T-cell memory formation after mild COVID-19. This CDR3 has 14 residues. The trim removed 0 bases at V and 6 bases at J, leaving 3 bases unmatched. Germline V gene lookup returns CDR1 SGHAT and CDR2 FQNNGV. TCRdb analysed the 5' RACE reads with MiXCR anew, one entry per CDR3 protein. The sample lists 300,000 to 350,000 distinct CDR3 sequences; roughly 13% were seen once. The V and J genes are TRBV11-2 and TRBJ2-3; 7 bases line up with TRBD2. This TCR was recovered from a young man who had mild COVID-19 (a few samples of this study predate the infection). Cell type and time point are not known. Input material: PBMCs or a T cell subset sorted from them (not recorded which). The CDR3 DNA follows: TGTGCCAGCAGCTTAGATCTGGGAGGGGATACGCAGTATTTT. Translation gives CASSLDLGGDTQYF.